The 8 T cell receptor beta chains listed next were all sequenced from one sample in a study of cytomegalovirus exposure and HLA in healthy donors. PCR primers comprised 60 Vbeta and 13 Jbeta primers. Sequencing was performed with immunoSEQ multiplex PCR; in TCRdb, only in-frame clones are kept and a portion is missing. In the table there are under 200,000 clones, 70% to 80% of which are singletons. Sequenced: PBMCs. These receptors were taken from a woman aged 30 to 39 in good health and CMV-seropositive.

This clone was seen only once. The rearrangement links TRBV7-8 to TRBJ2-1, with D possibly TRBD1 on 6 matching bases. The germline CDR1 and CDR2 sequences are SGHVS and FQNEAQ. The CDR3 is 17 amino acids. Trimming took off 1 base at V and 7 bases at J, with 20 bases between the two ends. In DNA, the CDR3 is TGTGCCAGCAGCTTAGAGTCTCGTCAGGGACATAAGAATGAGCAGTTCTTC. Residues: CASSLESRQGHKNEQFF.

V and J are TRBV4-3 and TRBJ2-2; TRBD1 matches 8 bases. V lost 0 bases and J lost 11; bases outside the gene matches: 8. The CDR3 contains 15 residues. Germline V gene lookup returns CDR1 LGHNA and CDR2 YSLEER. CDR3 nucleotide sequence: TGCGCCAGCAGCCAAGATGCCAACGGACAGGGTGAGCTGTTTTTT. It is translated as CASSQDANGQGELFF.

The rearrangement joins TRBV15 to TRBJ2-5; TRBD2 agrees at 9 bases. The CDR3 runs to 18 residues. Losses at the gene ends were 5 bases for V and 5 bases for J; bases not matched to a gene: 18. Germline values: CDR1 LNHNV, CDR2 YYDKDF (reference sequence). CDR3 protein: CATSLLGSSGSNAETQYF. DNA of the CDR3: TGTGCCACCAGCCTACTTGGTAGTAGCGGGAGTAATGCGGAGACCCAGTACTTC. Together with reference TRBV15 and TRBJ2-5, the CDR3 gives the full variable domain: DAMVIQNPRYQVTQFGKPVTLSCSQTLNHNVMYWYQQKSSQAPKLLFHYYDKDFNNEADTPDNFQSRRPNTSFCFLDIRSPGLGDTAMYLCATSLLGSSGSNAETQYFGPGTRLLVL.

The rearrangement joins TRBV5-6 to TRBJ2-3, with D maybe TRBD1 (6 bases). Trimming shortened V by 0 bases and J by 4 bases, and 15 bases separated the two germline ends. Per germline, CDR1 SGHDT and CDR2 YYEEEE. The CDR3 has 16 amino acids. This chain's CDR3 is CASSLVRQGKADTQYF. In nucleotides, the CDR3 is TGTGCCAGCAGCTTGGTCCGCCAGGGGAAGGCAGATACGCAGTATTTT.

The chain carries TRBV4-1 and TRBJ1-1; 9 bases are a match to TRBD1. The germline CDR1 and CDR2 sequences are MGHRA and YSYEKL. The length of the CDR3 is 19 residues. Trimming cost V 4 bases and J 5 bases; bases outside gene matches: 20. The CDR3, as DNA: TGCGCCAGCAGCCCCGCCGGGGGGAGGACAGGGGTTTTGGGGACTGAAGCTTTCTTT. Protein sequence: CASSPAGGRTGVLGTEAFF.

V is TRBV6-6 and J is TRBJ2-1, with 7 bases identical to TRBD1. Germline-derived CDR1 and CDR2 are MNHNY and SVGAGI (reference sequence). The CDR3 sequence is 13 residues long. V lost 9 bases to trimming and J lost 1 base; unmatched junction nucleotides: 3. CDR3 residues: CASNRGSYNEQFF. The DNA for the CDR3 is TGTGCCAGTAACAGGGGATCCTACAATGAGCAGTTCTTC.

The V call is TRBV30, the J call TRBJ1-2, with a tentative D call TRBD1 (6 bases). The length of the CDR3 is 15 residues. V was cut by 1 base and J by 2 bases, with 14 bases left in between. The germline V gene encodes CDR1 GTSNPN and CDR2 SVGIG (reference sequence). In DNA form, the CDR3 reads TGTGCCTGGAGTGGAGGGCAGGGGCGCAACTATGGCTACACCTTC. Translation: CAWSGGQGRNYGYTF.

The CDR3: CASSDSGGVGNEQFF. The CDR3 nucleotides read TGTGCCAGCAGCGATAGCGGGGGGGTGGGCAATGAGCAGTTCTTC. This chain uses TRBV6-5 with TRBJ2-1; 11 bases agree with TRBD2. V was pared by 6 bases and J by 6 bases, with 7 bases of the junction left unmatched. This CDR3 has 15 amino acids. CDR1 is MNHEY and CDR2 is SVGAGI in the germline V gene.